This section outlines one TCR beta chain sequence together with its context. The record originates from a study of T cells in Graves' hyperthyroidism and ophthalmopathy. Authors of the study amplified TCR beta CDR3 regions from RNA transcripts. Using the HTBI primer set, a first-round RT-PCR was run on the TCR CDR3. TCRdb independently ran MiXCR on the multiplex PCR reads; one entry per CDR3 protein. The table has under 400,000 distinct CDR3 sequences, 15% to 18% seen once. Sequences were obtained from blood. This TCR derives from a young woman with Graves' hyperthyroidism that later progressed to Graves' ophthalmopathy.

The CDR3, as DNA: TGCAGTGCTAGAGATTTCGGACGGACAGAAAAGGTTGATTCACCCCTCCACTTT. It translates to CSARDFGRTEKVDSPLHF. The rearrangement joins TRBV20-1 to TRBJ1-6; D perhaps matches TRBD1 (6 bases). CDR3 length: 18 residues. Germline assignment: CDR1 DFQATT and CDR2 SNEGSKA (reference sequence). Trimming stripped 0 bases from V and 8 bases from J, with 23 bases between.